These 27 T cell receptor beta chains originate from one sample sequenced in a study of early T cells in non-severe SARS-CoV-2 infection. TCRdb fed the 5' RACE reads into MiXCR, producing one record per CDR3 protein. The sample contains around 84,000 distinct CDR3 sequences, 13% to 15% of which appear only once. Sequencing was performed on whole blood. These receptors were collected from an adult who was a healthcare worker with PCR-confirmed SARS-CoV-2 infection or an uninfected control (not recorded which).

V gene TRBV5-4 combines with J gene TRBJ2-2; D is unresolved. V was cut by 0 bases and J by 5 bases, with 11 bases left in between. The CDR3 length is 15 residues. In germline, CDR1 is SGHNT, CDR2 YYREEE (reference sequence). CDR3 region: CASSLEPLGTGELFF. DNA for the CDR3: TGTGCCAGCAGCTTGGAACCCCTGGGGACCGGGGAGCTGTTTTTT.

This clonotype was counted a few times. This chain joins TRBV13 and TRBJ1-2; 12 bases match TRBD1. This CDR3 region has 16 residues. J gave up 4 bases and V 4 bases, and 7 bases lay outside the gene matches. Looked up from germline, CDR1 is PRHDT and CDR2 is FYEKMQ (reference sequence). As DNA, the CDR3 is TGTGCCAGCAGCTCCTACGGGACAGGGGGCTTCTATGGCTACACCTTC. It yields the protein CASSSYGTGGFYGYTF.

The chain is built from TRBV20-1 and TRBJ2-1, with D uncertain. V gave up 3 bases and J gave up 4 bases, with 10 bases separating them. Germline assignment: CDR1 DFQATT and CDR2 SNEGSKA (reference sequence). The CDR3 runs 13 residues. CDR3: CSASIGRYNEQFF. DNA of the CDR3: TGCAGTGCTAGTATAGGCAGATACAATGAGCAGTTCTTC.

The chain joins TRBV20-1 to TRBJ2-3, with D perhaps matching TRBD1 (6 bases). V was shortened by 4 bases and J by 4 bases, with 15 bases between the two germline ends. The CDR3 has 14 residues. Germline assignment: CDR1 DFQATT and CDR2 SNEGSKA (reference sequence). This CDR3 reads CSAIRDNRADTQYF. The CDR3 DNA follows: TGCAGTGCTATACGGGACAACAGGGCAGATACGCAGTATTTT.

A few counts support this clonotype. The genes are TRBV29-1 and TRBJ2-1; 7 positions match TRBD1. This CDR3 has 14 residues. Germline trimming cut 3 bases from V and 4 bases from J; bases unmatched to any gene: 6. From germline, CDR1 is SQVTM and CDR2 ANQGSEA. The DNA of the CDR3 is TGCAGCGTTGAGGGGGACAGAGGGTACAATGAGCAGTTCTTC. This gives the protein CSVEGDRGYNEQFF.

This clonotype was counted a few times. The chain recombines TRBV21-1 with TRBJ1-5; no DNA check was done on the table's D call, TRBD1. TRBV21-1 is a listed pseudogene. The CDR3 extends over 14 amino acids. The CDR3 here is CARGGWQDNQYQHF. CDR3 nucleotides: TGTGCCCGGGGGGGTTGGCAGGACAATCAGTACCAGCATTTT.

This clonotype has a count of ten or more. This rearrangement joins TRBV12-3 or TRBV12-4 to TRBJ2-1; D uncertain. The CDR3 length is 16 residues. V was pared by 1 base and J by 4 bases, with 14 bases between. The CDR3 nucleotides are TGTGCCAGCAGTTTAGGGCCACCGCTGGGGTACAATGAGCAGTTCTTC. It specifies CASSLGPPLGYNEQFF.

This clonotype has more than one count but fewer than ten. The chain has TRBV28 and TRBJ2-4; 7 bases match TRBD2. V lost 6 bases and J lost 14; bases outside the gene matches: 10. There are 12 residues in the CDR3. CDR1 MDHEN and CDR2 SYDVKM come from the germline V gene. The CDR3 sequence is CASRPPRGEKYF. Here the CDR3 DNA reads TGTGCCAGCAGGCCCCCCCGGGGGGAGAAGTACTTC. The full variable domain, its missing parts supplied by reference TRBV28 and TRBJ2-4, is DVKVTQSSRYLVKRTGEKVFLECVQDMDHENMFWYRQDPGLGLRLIYFSYDVKMKEKGDIPEGYSVSREKKERFSLILESASTNQTSMYLCASRPPRGEKYFGAGTRLSVL.

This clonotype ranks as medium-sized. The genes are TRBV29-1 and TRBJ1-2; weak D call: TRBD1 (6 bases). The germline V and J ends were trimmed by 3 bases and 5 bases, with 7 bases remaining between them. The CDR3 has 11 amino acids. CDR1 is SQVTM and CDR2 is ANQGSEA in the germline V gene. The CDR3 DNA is TGCAGCGTTGACAGGGGTTATGGCTACACCTTC. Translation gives CSVDRGYGYTF.

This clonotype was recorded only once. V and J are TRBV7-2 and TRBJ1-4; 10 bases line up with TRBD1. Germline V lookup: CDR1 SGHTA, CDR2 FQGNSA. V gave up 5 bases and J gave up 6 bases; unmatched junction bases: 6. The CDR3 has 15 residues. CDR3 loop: CASSPVGTGDEKLFF. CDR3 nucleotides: TGTGCCAGCAGCCCCGTCGGGACAGGGGATGAAAAACTGTTTTTT.

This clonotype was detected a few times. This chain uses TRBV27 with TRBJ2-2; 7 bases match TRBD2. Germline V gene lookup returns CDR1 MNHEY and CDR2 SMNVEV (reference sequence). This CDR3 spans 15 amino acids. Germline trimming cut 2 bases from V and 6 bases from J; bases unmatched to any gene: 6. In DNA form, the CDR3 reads TGTGCCAGCAGTTTAAATTCGGCGGGAGCCGGGGAGCTGTTTTTT. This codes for CASSLNSAGAGELFF.

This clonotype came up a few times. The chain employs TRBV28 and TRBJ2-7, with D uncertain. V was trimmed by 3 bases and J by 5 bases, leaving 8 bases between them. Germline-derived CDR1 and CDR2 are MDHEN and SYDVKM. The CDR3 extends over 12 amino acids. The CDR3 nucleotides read TGTGCCAGCAGTTTTCAGGTCAACGAGCAGTACTTC. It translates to CASSFQVNEQYF. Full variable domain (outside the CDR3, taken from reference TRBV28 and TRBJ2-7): DVKVTQSSRYLVKRTGEKVFLECVQDMDHENMFWYRQDPGLGLRLIYFSYDVKMKEKGDIPEGYSVSREKKERFSLILESASTNQTSMYLCASSFQVNEQYFGPGTRLTVT.

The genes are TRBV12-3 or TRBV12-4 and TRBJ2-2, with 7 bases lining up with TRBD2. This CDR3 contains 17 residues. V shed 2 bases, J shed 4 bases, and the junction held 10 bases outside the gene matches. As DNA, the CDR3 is TGTGCCAGCAGTTTATCCTGGCGGGAGTGGCTCACCGGGGAGCTGTTTTTT. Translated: CASSLSWREWLTGELFF.

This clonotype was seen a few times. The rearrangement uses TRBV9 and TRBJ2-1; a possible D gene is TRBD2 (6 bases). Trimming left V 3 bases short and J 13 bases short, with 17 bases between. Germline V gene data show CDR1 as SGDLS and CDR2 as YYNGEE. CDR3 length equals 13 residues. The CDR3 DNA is TGTGCCAGCAGCGGGGGGACTCCTCTCATCCAGTTCTTC. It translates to CASSGGTPLIQFF. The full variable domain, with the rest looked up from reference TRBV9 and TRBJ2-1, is DSGVTQTPKHLITATGQRVTLRCSPRSGDLSVYWYQQSLDQGLQFLIQYYNGEERAKGNILERFSAQQFPDLHSELNLSSLELGDSALYFCASSGGTPLIQFFGPGTRLTVL.

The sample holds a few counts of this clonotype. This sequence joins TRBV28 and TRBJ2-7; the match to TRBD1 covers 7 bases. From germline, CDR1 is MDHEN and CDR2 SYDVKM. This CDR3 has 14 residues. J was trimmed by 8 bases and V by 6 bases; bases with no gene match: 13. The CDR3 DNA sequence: TGTGCCAGCAGCCCCCACAGACAGGGTAAGAAGCAGTACTTC. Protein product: CASSPHRQGKKQYF.

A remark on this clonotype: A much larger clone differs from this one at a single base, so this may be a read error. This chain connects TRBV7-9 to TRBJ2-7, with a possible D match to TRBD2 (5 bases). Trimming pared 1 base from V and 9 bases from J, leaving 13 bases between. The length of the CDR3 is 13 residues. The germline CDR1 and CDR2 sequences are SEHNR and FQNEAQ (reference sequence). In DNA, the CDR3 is TGTGCCAGCAGCTTAGGTGTTAGCGCCGGGCAGTACTTC. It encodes CASSLGVSAGQYF.

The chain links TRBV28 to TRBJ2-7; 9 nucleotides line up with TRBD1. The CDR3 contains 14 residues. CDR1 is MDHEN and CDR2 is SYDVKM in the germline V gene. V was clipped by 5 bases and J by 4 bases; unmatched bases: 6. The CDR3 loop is CASSPGQGWYEQYF. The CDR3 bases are TGTGCCAGCAGTCCCGGACAGGGGTGGTACGAGCAGTACTTC. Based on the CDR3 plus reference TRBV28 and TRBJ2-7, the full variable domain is DVKVTQSSRYLVKRTGEKVFLECVQDMDHENMFWYRQDPGLGLRLIYFSYDVKMKEKGDIPEGYSVSREKKERFSLILESASTNQTSMYLCASSPGQGWYEQYFGPGTRLTVT.

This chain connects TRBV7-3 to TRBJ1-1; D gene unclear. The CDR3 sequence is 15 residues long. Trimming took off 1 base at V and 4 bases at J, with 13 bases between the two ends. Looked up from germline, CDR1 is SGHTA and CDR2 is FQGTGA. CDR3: CASSLSAPQGTEAFF. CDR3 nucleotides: TGTGCCAGCAGCTTAAGTGCCCCCCAAGGCACTGAAGCTTTCTTT.

CDR3 bases: TGTGCCAGCAGCCCTGTCGGTTACGAGCAGTACTTC. As protein: CASSPVGYEQYF. The chain carries TRBV14 and TRBJ2-7; no clear D. The V gene lost 4 bases and the J gene lost 4 bases, with 8 bases spanning the gap. The CDR3 consists of 12 residues. Looked up from germline, CDR1 is SGHDN and CDR2 is FVKESK.

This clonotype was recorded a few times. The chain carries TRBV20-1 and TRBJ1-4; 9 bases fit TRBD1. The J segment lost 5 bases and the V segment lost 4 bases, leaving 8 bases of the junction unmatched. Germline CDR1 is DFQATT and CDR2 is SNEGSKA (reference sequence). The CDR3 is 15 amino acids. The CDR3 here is CSATHPGQGNEKLFF. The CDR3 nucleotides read TGCAGTGCTACCCACCCGGGACAGGGAAATGAAAAACTGTTTTTT.

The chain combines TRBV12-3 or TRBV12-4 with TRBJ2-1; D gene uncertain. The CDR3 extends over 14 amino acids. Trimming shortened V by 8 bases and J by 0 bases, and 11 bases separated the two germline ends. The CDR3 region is CASHDQNSYNEQFF. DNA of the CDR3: TGTGCCAGCCACGACCAGAACTCCTACAATGAGCAGTTCTTC.

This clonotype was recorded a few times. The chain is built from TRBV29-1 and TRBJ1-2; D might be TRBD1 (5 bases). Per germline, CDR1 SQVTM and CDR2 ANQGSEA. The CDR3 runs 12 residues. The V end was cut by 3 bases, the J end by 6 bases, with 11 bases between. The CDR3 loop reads CSVEPGRDGYTF. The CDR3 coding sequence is TGCAGCGTTGAGCCGGGGCGGGATGGCTACACCTTC.

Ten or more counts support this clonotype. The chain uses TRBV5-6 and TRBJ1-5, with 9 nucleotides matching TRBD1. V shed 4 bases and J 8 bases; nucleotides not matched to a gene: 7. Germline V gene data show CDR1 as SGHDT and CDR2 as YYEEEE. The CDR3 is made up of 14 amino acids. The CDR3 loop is CASSPGDRAEPQHF. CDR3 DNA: TGTGCCAGCAGCCCCGGGGACAGGGCCGAGCCCCAGCATTTT.

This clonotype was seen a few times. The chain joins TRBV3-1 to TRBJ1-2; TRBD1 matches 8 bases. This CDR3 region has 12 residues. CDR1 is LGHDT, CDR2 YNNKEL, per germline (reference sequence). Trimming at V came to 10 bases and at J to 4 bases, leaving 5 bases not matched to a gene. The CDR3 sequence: CATRTGPYGYTF. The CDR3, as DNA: TGTGCCACGAGGACAGGGCCCTATGGCTACACCTTC.

The CDR3 here is CSASAPSGSTDTQYF. The CDR3 DNA follows: TGCAGTGCTTCTGCCCCTAGCGGAAGCACAGATACGCAGTATTTT. This chain uses TRBV20-1 with TRBJ2-3; 7 bases agree with TRBD2. CDR3 size: 15 residues. V lost 5 bases, J lost 0 bases, and 8 bases stayed unmatched. Germline CDR1 reads DFQATT; CDR2 reads SNEGSKA (reference sequence).

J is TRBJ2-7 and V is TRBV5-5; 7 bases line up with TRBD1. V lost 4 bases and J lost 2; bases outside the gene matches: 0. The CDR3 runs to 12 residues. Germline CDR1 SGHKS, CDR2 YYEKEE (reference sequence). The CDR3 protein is CASSGQAYEQYF. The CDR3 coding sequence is TGTGCCAGCAGCGGACAGGCCTACGAGCAGTACTTC.

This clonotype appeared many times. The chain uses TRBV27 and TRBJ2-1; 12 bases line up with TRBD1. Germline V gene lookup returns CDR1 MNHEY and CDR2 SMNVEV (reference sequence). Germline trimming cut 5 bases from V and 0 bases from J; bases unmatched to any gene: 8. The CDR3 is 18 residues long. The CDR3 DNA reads TGTGCCAGCAGTCCCGGGACAGGGGGCTTGAGCTCCTACAATGAGCAGTTCTTC. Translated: CASSPGTGGLSSYNEQFF.